This T cell receptor (beta chain) was observed in a study of cytomegalovirus exposure and HLA in healthy donors. General study results and limits: The study assumed roughly uniform donor sequencing depth for presence/absence analyses. The later analysis indicated that the majority of CMV-associated TCR beta chains appeared HLA-restricted.

It was with 60 Vbeta and 13 Jbeta primers that the PCR ran. The repertoire was sequenced with immunoSEQ multiplex PCR; TCRdb's copy has only in-frame clones and lacks some. The sample yields some 170,000 clones, about three quarters seen once. Donors in the study were healthy people who gave bone marrow. In the case of this clone: The antigen is not known.

V lost 2 bases to trimming and J lost 5 bases, with 7 bases between them. From germline, CDR1 is SGHDT and CDR2 YYEEEE. The CDR3 loop spans 12 amino acids. The origin of this receptor is a man between 18 and 35 years old in good health and CMV-seropositive. The material sequenced was PBMCs. The chain couples TRBV5-6 to TRBJ1-2; D is unresolved. The CDR3 DNA reads as TGTGCCAGCAGCTTTGCGGGTTATGGCTACACCTTC. This codes for CASSFAGYGYTF.